The source of this T cell receptor beta chain is a study of blood T cell repertoires in COVID-19. In the study overall: COVID-19 samples, acute and convalescent, were from the United States, Italy and Spain. The analysed material was cDNA or gDNA that came from T cells, B-cell-depleted T cells, or PBMCs.

Original data processing: Amplifying reference gene primers gave estimates of nucleated cell counts. The protocol was immunoSEQ multiplex PCR, while the TCRdb copy is restricted to in-frame clones and leaves out a portion. That table supplies the V and J calls and clone size; D and trimming were determined from the DNA. Counted here are fewer than 200,000 clones, 70% to 90% occurring once; the ten biggest clones make up about 22%. This CDR3 contains 14 residues. Germline assignment: CDR1 LNHNV and CDR2 YYDKDF (reference sequence). After removal of 5 bases from V and 6 bases from J, the junction contained 7 bases not matched to a gene.

The receptor was isolated from a man in his fifties or sixties with active or convalescent COVID-19. The rearrangement joins TRBV15 to TRBJ2-4; 7 bases line up with TRBD1. The specimen sequenced was peripheral blood. The CDR3 reads CATSSRTGINIQYF. The CDR3 DNA is TGTGCCACCAGCTCCCGGACAGGCATAAACATTCAGTACTTC.